The subject of this entry is one T cell receptor (beta chain). What it binds is unknown. TCRdb's table, derived via immunoSEQ multiplex PCR, lists solely in-frame clones and lacks some. The sample lists 75,000 to 100,000 clones, 86% occurring once. The record originates from a study of OX40 agonist ivuxolimab in advanced cancers. Study in general: Patients took ivuxolimab, an agonistic anti-OX40 (CD134) antibody. Prior checkpoint blockade (anti-PD-1, anti-PD-L1 or anti-CTLA-4) was permitted; 40% had it.

This CDR3 spans 14 amino acids. From germline, CDR1 is MNHNY and CDR2 SVGAGI (reference sequence). V trimming: 6 bases; J trimming: 6 bases; junction bases outside the gene matches: 5. Findings and limits, study-wide: Some of the nonresponding patients also showed low levels of normalized T-cell clonal expansion.

The V and J genes are TRBV6-6 and TRBJ2-7, with 13 bases matching TRBD2. The source is an adult with an advanced solid tumor such as melanoma, head and neck, liver or kidney cancer. This specimen consisted of CD4+ or CD8+ T cells sorted from blood, obtained in a trial of the OX40 agonist ivuxolimab. The CDR3 sequence: CASSLGLAGVEQYF. CDR3 nucleotide sequence: TGTGCCAGCAGCCTCGGACTAGCGGGAGTCGAGCAGTACTTC.